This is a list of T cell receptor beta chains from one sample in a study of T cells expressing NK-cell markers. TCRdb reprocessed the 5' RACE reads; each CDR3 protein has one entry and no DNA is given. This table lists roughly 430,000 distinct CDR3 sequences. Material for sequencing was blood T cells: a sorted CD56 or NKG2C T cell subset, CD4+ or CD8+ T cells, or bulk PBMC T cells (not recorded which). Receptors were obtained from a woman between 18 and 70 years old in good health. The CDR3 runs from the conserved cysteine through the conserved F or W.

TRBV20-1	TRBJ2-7	CSARDRGREQYF
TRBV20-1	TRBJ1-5	CSARGQGAFQPQHF
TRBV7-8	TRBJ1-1	CASSSPGRNTEAFF
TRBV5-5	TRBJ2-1	CASSHFGESSYNEQFF
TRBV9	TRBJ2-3	CASSERGVGVSTDTQYF
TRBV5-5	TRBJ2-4	CASSLEGAVGNIQYF
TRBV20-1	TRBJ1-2	CSARGTGQISGYTF
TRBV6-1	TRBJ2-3	CATQRGGTDTQYF
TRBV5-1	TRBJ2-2	CASSDKTSGDTGELFF
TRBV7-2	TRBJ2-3	CASSFGGGHTDTQYF
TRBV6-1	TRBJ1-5	CASRDRGGQPQHF
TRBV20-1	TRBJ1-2	CSALQEDYGYTF
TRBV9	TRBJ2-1	CASSVAETWGSSYNEQFF
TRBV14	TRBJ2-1	CASSQDLADEQFF
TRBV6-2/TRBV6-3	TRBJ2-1	CASSTSWGGSYNEQFF
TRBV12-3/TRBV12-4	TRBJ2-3	CASSFHSTDTQYF
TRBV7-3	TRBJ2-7	CASSLNERGHYEQYF
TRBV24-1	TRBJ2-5	CATRIEQGAGETQYF
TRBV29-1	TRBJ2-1	CSGGGLYNEQFF